The 5 T cell receptor beta chains presented below share a single source sample, sequenced in a study of cytotoxic CD8 clonotypes in ibrutinib-treated CLL. Clones were read by immunoSEQ multiplex PCR, and TCRdb kept only the in-frame ones, dropping some. This sample carries approximately 150,000 clones, 77% of them seen once, and the ten largest clones take 25% to 30%. The source material was PBMCs, sampled after 12 months of ibrutinib treatment. The receptors were sampled from a human donor with chronic lymphocytic leukemia.

J is TRBJ2-7 and V is TRBV28, with unresolved D. The CDR3 totals 11 residues. The germline V gene encodes CDR1 MDHEN and CDR2 SYDVKM. V lost 4 bases to trimming and J lost 4 bases, with 5 bases between them. The CDR3 spells CASSSRYEQYF. The CDR3 coding sequence is TGTGCCAGCAGTTCTAGATACGAGCAGTACTTC.

This clone was seen only a few times. The chain carries TRBV27 and TRBJ2-3; D unresolved. The V gene lost 6 bases and the J gene lost 0 bases, with 16 bases spanning the gap. The CDR3 consists of 16 residues. From germline, CDR1 is MNHEY and CDR2 SMNVEV (reference sequence). CDR3 residues: CASRKIRLTSTDTQYF. The CDR3 nucleotides are TGTGCCAGCAGAAAAATCCGACTCACTAGCACAGATACGCAGTATTTT.

The CDR3 here is CASDTGRMNTEAFF. CDR3 coding DNA: TGTGCCAGCGATACGGGACGGATGAACACTGAAGCTTTCTTT. The chain links TRBV18 to TRBJ1-1, with D perhaps TRBD1 (5 bases). The germline CDR1 and CDR2 sequences are KGHSH and LQKENI. CDR3 size: 14 residues. Trimming shortened V by 8 bases and J by 0 bases, and 13 bases separated the two germline ends.

In the case of this clone: Other DNA sequences within the sample encode an identical CDR3. The chain uses TRBV18 and TRBJ2-1; D is unresolved. V lost 6 bases and J 7 bases, leaving 10 bases between the germline ends. Germline V lookup: CDR1 KGHSH, CDR2 LQKENI. The length of the CDR3 is 12 residues. The DNA for the CDR3 is TGTGCCAGCTCGCCTTCCAGGAATGAGCAGTTCTTC. This encodes CASSPSRNEQFF.

The chain joins TRBV15 to TRBJ1-5; a possible D gene is TRBD1 (5 bases). The ends were cut back, 0 bases at V and 5 bases at J, with 11 bases in the middle. Germline CDR1 and CDR2: LNHNV and YYDKDF (reference sequence). The CDR3 consists of 15 residues. The CDR3 bases are TGTGCCACCAGCAGAGATCCCAGGGATTATCAGCCCCAGCATTTT. Residues: CATSRDPRDYQPQHF.